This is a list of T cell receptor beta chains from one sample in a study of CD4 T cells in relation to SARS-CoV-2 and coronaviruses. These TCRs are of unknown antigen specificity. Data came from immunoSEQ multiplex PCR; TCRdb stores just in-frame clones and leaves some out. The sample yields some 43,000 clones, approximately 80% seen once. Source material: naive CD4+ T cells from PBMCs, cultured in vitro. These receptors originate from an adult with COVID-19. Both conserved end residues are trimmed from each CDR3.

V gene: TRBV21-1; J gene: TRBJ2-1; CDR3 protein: ASSKSRLLSCEQF
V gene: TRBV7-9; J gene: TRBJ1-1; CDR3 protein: ASSLGQLNTEAF
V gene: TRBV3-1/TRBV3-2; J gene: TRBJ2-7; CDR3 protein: ASSPPGGNLYEQY
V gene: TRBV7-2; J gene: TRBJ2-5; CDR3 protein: ASSLAGARETQY
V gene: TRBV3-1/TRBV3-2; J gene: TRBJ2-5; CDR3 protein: ASSRPSWGQGETQY
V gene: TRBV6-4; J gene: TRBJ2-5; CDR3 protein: ASSVPRDRCEETQY
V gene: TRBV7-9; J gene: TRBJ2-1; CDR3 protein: ASSPRRTSGRANLF
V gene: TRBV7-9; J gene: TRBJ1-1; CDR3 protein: ASSPPLKNTEAF
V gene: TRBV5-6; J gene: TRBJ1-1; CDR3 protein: ASGDSRGDTEAF
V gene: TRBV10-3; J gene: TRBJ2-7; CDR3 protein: AISEGQGFSSYEQY
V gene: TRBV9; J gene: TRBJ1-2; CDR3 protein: ASRGQSNYGYT
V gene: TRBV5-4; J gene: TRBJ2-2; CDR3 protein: ASSTGTSGRFGELF
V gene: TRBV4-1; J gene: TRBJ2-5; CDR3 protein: ASSQLTGDQETQY
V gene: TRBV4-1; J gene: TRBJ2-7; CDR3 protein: ASSQGIGSSYEQY
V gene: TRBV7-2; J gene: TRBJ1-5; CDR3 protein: ASSLGGANQPQH
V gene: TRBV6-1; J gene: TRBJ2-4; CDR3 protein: ASSEGRVWGAGKNIQY
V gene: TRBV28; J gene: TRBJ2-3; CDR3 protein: ASTFSGASYTDTQY
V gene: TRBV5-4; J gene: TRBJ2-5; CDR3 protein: ASSRLGGLLETQY
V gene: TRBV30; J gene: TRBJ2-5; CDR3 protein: AWSVIALAGQETQY
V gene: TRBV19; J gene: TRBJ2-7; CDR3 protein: ASSISVGYEQY
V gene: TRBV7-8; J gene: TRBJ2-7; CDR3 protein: ASSLMTGSTYEQY
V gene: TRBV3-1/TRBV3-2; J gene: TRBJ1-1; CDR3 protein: ASSRGGADTEAF
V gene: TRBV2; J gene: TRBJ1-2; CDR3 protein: ASSEVQAGFYT
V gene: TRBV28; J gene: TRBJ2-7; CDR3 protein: ASSLAGSSYEQY
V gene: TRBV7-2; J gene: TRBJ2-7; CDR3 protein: ASSVRGREQY
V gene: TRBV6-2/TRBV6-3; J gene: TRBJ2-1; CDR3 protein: ASSTRTSGRGDEQF
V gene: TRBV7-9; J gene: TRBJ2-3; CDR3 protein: ASIRGQGTDTQY
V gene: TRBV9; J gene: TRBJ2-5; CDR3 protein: ASSVVGSGTQY
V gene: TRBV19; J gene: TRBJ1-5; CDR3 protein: ASRRKYDTGAVGNQPQH
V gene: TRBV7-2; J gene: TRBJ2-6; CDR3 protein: ASSLRGLGANVLT
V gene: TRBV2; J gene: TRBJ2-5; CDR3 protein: ASSDPTSGRRGAQY
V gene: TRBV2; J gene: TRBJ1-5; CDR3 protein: ASSEDVTSNQPQH
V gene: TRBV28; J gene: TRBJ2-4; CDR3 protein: ASSLYPRGKNIQY
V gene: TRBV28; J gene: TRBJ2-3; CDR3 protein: PANPGSPDTQY
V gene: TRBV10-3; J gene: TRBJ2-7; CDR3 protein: AISEGTAKAYEQY
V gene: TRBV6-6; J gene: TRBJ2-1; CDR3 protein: ASSYPVTNEQF
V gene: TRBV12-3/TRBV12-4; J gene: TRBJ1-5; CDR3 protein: ASRLGGDQPQH
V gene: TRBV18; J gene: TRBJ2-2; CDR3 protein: ASSPRGHTGELF
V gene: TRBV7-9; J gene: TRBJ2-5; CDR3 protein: ASSPAGLGRMETQY
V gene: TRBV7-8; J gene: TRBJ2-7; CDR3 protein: ASNLGYSYEQY
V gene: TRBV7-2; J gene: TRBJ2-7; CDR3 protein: ASRDSGIYEQY
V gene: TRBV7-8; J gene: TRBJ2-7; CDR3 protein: ASSLGPGSSYEQY
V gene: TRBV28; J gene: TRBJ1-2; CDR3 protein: ASFSNPGYT
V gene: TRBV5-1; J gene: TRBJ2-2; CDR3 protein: ASSLGRGQSYTGELF
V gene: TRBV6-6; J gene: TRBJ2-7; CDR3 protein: ASSQLAGGTYEQY